Sequencing of this T cell receptor (beta chain) was carried out in a study of cytomegalovirus exposure and HLA in healthy donors. Study outcomes and limitations: It was reported that the classifier diagnosed cytomegalovirus status with high specificity and sensitivity in both the original and validation cohorts.

CDR3 length: 15 amino acids. Profiled with immunoSEQ multiplex PCR; TCRdb holds only in-frame clones, not every one. The sample has some 86,000 clones; approximately 94% are singletons. In the case of this clone: Its cognate antigen is unknown.

The chain employs TRBV21-1 and TRBJ2-5; the table names TRBD1, a call not compared with the DNA. TRBV21-1 is a pseudogene. The clonotype originates from a woman aged 25 to 39 in good health and CMV-seronegative. Source material: PBMCs. CDR3 nucleotide sequence: TGTGCCAGCAGCAAAGAGGGGTTAGGTCAAGAGACCCAGTACTTC. This sequence encodes CASSKEGLGQETQYF.